This T cell receptor beta chain was documented in a study of CD8+CD57+ T cells in acquired aplastic anemia. Study-wide background: Quantities of DNA derived from sorted CD4+ and CD8+ cells averaged roughly 3.4 ug. Study-wide results and caveats: Between patients and controls, around 27 CD8+ CDR3 sequences were found in common.

This CDR3 comprises 15 residues. The germline gives CDR1 SEHNR, CDR2 FQNEAQ (reference sequence). About this clonotype itself: Antigen unknown. Relative to the germline gene, one junction end is altered; a read error may explain this.

Genomic DNA templated the TCR beta VDJ and CDR3 profiling. TCRdb called the reads again in MiXCR, with one record for every CDR3 protein. The sample lists approximately 260,000 distinct CDR3 sequences; around 82% were seen once. Patients chosen for sequencing had shown CD8+CD57+ cell expansion by flow cytometry. In all patients, the disease was severe acquired aplastic anemia. Among the patients, none had received any therapy at the time of blood sampling. Sequenced sample: sorted CD4+, CD8+, or CD8+CD57+ T cells (not recorded which) from PBMCs. This sequence was found in a human donor with aplastic anemia. The chain combines TRBV7-9 with TRBJ1-2; a weak D match, TRBD1 (5 bases). CDR3 protein: CASSFPGSGGSDEPF. CDR3 nucleotides: TGTGCCAGCAGCTTTCCAGGAAGCGGGGGGAGCGATGAGCCCTTC.